This T cell receptor (beta chain) was obtained from a study of blood T cell repertoires in COVID-19. Study details: Italy, Spain and the United States were the sources of the convalescent and acute COVID-19 samples. The analysed material was cDNA or gDNA that came from T cells, B-cell-depleted T cells, or PBMCs.

Authors' data handling: Reference gene primers were amplified, and this amplification served to estimate nucleated cell counts. Profiling relied on immunoSEQ multiplex PCR, and the TCRdb table lists in-frame clones only, not all of them. V and J calls and clone size are as listed in that table; D and trimming were resolved from the DNA. The table includes hundreds of thousands of clones, around 92% detected once. This CDR3 spans 16 amino acids. The trim removed 0 bases at V and 16 bases at J, leaving 12 bases unmatched. Germline loops: CDR1 MNHEY, CDR2 SVGAGI. The chain links TRBV6-5 to TRBJ2-1; 13 bases fit TRBD2. The TCR comes from a man aged 40-49 years with acute or convalescent COVID-19. What was sequenced was peripheral blood. CDR3 bases: TGTGCCAGCAGTTACTCGATTGGGGAACTAGCGGGAGGGTTTTTCTTC. Translating gives CASSYSIGELAGGFFF.